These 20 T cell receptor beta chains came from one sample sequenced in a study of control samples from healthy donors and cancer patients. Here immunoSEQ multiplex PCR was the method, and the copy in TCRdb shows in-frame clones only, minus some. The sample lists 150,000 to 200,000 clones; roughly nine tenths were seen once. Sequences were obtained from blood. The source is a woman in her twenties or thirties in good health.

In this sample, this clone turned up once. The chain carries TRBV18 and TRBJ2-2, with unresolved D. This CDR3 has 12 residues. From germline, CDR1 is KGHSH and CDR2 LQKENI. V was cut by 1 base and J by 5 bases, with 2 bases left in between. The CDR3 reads CASSPLTGELFF. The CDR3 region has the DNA TGTGCCAGCTCACCACTTACCGGGGAGCTGTTTTTT.

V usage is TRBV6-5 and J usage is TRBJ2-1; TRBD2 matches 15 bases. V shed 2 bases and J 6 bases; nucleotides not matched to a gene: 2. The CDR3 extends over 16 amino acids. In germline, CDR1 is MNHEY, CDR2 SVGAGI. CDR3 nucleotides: TGTGCCAGCAGTTACCGGACTAGCGGGGGGGGCAATGAGCAGTTCTTC. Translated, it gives CASSYRTSGGGNEQFF.

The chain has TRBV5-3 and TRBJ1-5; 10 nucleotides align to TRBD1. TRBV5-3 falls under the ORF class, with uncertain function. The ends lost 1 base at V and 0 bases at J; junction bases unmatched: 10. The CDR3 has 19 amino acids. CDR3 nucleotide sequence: TGTGCCAGAAGCTTGCCCGGGACAGGGGTTTGCAATAGCAATCAGCCCCAGCATTTT. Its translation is CARSLPGTGVCNSNQPQHF.

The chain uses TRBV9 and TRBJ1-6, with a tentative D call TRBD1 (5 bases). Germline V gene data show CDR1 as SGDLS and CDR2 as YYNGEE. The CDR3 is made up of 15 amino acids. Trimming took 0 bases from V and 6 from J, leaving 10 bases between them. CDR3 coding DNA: TGTGCCAGCAGCGTAGGTACGGGGGGTAATTCACCCCTCCACTTT. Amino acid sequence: CASSVGTGGNSPLHF.

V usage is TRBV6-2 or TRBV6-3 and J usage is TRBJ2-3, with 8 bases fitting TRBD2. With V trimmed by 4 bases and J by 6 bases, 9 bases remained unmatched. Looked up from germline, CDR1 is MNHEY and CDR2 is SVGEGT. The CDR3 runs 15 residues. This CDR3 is CASSSPGLGSDTQYF. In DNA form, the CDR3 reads TGTGCCAGCAGTTCTCCGGGACTAGGTAGTGATACGCAGTATTTT.

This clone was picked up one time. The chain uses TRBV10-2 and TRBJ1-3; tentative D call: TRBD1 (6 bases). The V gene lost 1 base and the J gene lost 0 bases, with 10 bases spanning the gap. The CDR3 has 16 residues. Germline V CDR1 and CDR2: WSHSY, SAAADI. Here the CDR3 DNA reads TGCGCCAGCAGTGAGTTGACAGGCCGCTCTGGAAACACCATATATTTT. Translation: CASSELTGRSGNTIYF.

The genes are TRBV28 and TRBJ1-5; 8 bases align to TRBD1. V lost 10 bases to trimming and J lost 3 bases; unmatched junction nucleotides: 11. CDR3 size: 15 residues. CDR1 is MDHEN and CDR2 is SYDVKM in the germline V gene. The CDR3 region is CANRTGQSDNQPQHF. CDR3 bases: TGTGCCAACCGGACAGGGCAATCAGACAATCAGCCCCAGCATTTT.

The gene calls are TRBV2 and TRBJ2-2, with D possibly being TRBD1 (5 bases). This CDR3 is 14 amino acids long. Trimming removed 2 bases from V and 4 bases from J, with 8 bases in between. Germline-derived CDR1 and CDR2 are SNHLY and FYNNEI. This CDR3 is CASSEQGSTGELFF. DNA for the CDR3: TGTGCCAGCAGTGAACAGGGAAGCACCGGGGAGCTGTTTTTT. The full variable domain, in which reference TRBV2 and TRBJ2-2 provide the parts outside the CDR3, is EPEVTQTPSHQVTQMGQEVILRCVPISNHLYFYWYRQILGQKVEFLVSFYNNEISEKSEIFDDQFSVERPDGSNFTLKIRSTKLEDSAMYFCASSEQGSTGELFFGEGSRLTVL.

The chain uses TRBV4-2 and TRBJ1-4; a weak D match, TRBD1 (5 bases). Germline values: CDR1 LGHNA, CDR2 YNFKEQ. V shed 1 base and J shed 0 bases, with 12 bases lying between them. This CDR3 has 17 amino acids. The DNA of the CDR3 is TGTGCCAGCAGCCAAGTCGGGGGTAGGGCAACTAATGAAAAACTGTTTTTT. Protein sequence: CASSQVGGRATNEKLFF.

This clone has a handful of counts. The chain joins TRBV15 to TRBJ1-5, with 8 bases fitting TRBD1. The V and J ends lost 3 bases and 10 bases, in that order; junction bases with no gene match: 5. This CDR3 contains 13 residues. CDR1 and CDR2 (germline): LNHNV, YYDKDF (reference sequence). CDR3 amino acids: CATSSDRGGPQHF. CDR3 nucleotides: TGTGCCACCAGCAGTGACAGGGGTGGTCCCCAGCATTTT.

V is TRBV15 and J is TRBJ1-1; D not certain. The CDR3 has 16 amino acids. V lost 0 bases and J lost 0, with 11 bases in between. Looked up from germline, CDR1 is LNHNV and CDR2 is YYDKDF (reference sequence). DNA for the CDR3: TGTGCCACCAGCAGAGATCGCCCACCCCTGAACACTGAAGCTTTCTTT. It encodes CATSRDRPPLNTEAFF.

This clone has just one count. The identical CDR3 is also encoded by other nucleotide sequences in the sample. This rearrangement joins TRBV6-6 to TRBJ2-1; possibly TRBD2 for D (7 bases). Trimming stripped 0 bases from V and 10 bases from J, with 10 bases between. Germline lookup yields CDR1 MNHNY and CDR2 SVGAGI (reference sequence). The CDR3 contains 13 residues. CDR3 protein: CASSYSGGREQFF. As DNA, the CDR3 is TGTGCCAGCAGTTACTCGGGGGGGCGGGAGCAGTTCTTC.

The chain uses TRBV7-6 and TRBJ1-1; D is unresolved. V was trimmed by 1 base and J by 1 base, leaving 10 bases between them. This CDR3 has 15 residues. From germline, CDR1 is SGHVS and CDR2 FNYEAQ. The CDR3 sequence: CASSLGGGGNTEAFF. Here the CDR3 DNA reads TGTGCCAGCAGCTTAGGAGGAGGAGGGAACACTGAAGCTTTCTTT.

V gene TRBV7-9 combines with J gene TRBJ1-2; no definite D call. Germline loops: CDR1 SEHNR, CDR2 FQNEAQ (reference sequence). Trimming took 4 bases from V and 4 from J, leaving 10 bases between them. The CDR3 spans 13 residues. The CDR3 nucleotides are TGTGCCAGCAGCTCGCAAGGTACCTATGGCTACACCTTC. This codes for CASSSQGTYGYTF.

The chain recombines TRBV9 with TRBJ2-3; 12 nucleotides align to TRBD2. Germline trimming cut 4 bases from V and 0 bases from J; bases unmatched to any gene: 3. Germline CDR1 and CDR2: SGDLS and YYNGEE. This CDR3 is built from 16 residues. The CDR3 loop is CASSPGTSGSTDTQYF. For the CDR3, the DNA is TGTGCCAGCAGCCCCGGGACTAGCGGGAGCACAGATACGCAGTATTTT.

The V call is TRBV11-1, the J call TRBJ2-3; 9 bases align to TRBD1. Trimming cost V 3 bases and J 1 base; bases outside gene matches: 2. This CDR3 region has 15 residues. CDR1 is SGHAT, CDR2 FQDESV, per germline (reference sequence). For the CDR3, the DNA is TGTGCCAGCAGCTTCCGGACAGGGGGCACAGATACGCAGTATTTT. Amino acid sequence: CASSFRTGGTDTQYF.

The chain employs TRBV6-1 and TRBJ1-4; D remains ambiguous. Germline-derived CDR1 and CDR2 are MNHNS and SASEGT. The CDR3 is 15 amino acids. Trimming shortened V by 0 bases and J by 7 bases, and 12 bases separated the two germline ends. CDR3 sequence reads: CASSEAMGSSEKLFF. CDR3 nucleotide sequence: TGTGCCAGCAGTGAAGCCATGGGGAGTAGTGAAAAACTGTTTTTT.

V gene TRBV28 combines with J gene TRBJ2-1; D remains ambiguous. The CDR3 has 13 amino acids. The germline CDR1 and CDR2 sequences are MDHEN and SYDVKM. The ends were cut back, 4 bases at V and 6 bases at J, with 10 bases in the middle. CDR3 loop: CASSSPGANEQFF. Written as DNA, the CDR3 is TGTGCCAGCAGTTCCCCTGGTGCCAATGAGCAGTTCTTC. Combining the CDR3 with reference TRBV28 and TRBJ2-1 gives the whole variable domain DVKVTQSSRYLVKRTGEKVFLECVQDMDHENMFWYRQDPGLGLRLIYFSYDVKMKEKGDIPEGYSVSREKKERFSLILESASTNQTSMYLCASSSPGANEQFFGPGTRLTVL.

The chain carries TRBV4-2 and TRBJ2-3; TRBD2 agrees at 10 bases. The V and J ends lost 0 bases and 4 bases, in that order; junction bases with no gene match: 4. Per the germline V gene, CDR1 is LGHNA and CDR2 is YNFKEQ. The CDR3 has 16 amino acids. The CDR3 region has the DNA TGTGCCAGCAGCCAAGATAGCCTAGCGGGGGCAGATACGCAGTATTTT. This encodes CASSQDSLAGADTQYF.

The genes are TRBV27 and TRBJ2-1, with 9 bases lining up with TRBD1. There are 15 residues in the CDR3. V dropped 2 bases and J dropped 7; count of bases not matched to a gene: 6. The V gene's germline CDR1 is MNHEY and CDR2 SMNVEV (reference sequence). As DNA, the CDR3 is TGTGCCAGCAGTTTACAGGGACAGGGTGGTAATGAGCAGTTCTTC. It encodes CASSLQGQGGNEQFF.